Listed below are T cell receptor beta chains from one sample, sequenced in a study of blood T cell repertoires in COVID-19. Here immunoSEQ multiplex PCR was the method, and the copy in TCRdb shows in-frame clones only, minus some. The data show about 50,000 clones, roughly 89% seen once. What was sequenced was peripheral blood. These receptors were collected from a woman aged 60-75 years with COVID-19, enrolled during active disease. CDR3s include the opening cysteine and the closing phenylalanine or tryptophan. The D gene is left open where the match is weak. Not all rows give a size; the values are once, few, many and, for expanded clones, a class.

J gene: TRBJ2-7; clone size: few; CDR3 length: 16; D gene: TRBD1; V gene: TRBV28; CDR3 DNA: TGTGCCAGCAGTACCAGGGGACAGGGGACCTCCTACGAGCAGTACTTC; CDR3 protein: CASSTRGQGTSYEQYF
J gene: TRBJ1-2; clone size: NA; CDR3 length: 16; D gene: NA; V gene: TRBV27; CDR3 DNA: TGTGCCAGCAGTTTACAAGACCCCGGGACTAACTATGGCTACACCTTC; CDR3 protein: CASSLQDPGTNYGYTF
J gene: TRBJ2-7; clone size: NA; CDR3 length: 15; D gene: TRBD2; V gene: TRBV18; CDR3 DNA: TGTGCCAGCTCACCCTTCATGGAGCGGGAGGACGAGCAGTACTTC; CDR3 protein: CASSPFMEREDEQYF
J gene: TRBJ1-1; clone size: NA; CDR3 length: 14; D gene: NA; V gene: TRBV5-1; CDR3 DNA: TGCGCCAGCAGCTTGGAATCGGGGAACACTGAAGCTTTCTTT; CDR3 protein: CASSLESGNTEAFF
J gene: TRBJ1-2; clone size: NA; CDR3 length: 14; D gene: NA; V gene: TRBV11-2; CDR3 DNA: TGTGCCAGCAGCTTGGGCCGGGGGGTTTATGGCTACACCTTC; CDR3 protein: CASSLGRGVYGYTF
J gene: TRBJ1-2; clone size: NA; CDR3 length: 15; D gene: TRBD1; V gene: TRBV6-5; CDR3 DNA: TGTGCCAGCAGTTACGGGGACAGCTCGATCTATGGCTACACCTTC; CDR3 protein: CASSYGDSSIYGYTF
J gene: TRBJ1-2; clone size: NA; CDR3 length: 15; D gene: NA; V gene: TRBV6-5; CDR3 DNA: TGTGCCAGCAGTTCGACCGGGAACTATAACTATGGCTACACCTTC; CDR3 protein: CASSSTGNYNYGYTF
J gene: TRBJ1-4; clone size: NA; CDR3 length: 14; D gene: NA; V gene: TRBV7-2; CDR3 DNA: TGTGCCAGCAGCTCCTACAGTGGAGGTGAAAAACTGTTTTTT; CDR3 protein: CASSSYSGGEKLFF
J gene: TRBJ2-7; clone size: NA; CDR3 length: 13; D gene: NA; V gene: TRBV6-2/TRBV6-3; CDR3 DNA: TGTGCCAGCAGTTACACGGCTAGGGGCGAGCAGTACTTC; CDR3 protein: CASSYTARGEQYF
J gene: TRBJ2-5; clone size: once; CDR3 length: 14; D gene: NA; V gene: TRBV15; CDR3 DNA: TGTGCCACCAGCAGCACAGGGCTTCCAGAGACCCAGTACTTC; CDR3 protein: CATSSTGLPETQYF
J gene: TRBJ2-3; clone size: NA; CDR3 length: 15; D gene: NA; V gene: TRBV18; CDR3 DNA: TGTGCCAGCTCAGAGCAAGGGGTGTGGACAGATACGCAGTATTTT; CDR3 protein: CASSEQGVWTDTQYF
J gene: TRBJ2-7; clone size: NA; CDR3 length: 15; D gene: NA; V gene: TRBV7-2; CDR3 DNA: TGTGCCAGCAGCTTTTCTTCGACGGAGGCCTACGAGCAGTACTTC; CDR3 protein: CASSFSSTEAYEQYF
J gene: TRBJ1-2; clone size: once; CDR3 length: 17; D gene: TRBD1; V gene: TRBV7-9; CDR3 DNA: TGTGCCAGCAGCTTGAGGGACAGGGGCCGTTGGCCCTATGGCTACACCTTC; CDR3 protein: CASSLRDRGRWPYGYTF
J gene: TRBJ1-2; clone size: NA; CDR3 length: 12; D gene: NA; V gene: TRBV12-3/TRBV12-4; CDR3 DNA: TGTGCCAGCAGTTTCGGACTTAATGGCTACACCTTC; CDR3 protein: CASSFGLNGYTF
J gene: TRBJ2-7; clone size: NA; CDR3 length: 14; D gene: TRBD2; V gene: TRBV6-5; CDR3 DNA: TGTGCCAGCAGTCGTAGCGGGGGGCACTACGAGCAGTACTTC; CDR3 protein: CASSRSGGHYEQYF
J gene: TRBJ2-2; clone size: few; CDR3 length: 15; D gene: TRBD1; V gene: TRBV7-2; CDR3 DNA: TGTGCCAGCAGCTTAGCGGGACAGGATATCGGGGAGCTGTTTTTT; CDR3 protein: CASSLAGQDIGELFF
J gene: TRBJ1-2; clone size: NA; CDR3 length: 15; D gene: TRBD1; V gene: TRBV27; CDR3 DNA: TGTGCCAGCAGCTTCCTGACAGGGGGTACTTTTGGCTACACCTTC; CDR3 protein: CASSFLTGGTFGYTF
J gene: TRBJ2-1; clone size: once; CDR3 length: 16; D gene: TRBD1; V gene: TRBV4-3; CDR3 DNA: TGCGCCAGCAGCCAAGATCGGGCACAGGGGGCGGATGAGCAGTTCTTC; CDR3 protein: CASSQDRAQGADEQFF
J gene: TRBJ1-1; clone size: NA; CDR3 length: 13; D gene: NA; V gene: TRBV7-2; CDR3 DNA: TGTGCCAGCAGCTTAGTGTACGGGTCTGAAGCTTTCTTT; CDR3 protein: CASSLVYGSEAFF
J gene: TRBJ2-7; clone size: once; CDR3 length: 15; D gene: NA; V gene: TRBV27; CDR3 DNA: TGTGCCAGCAGTTTAACGGAGGATACTAGCACCGAGCAGTACTTC; CDR3 protein: CASSLTEDTSTEQYF
J gene: TRBJ2-7; clone size: NA; CDR3 length: 14; D gene: NA; V gene: TRBV28; CDR3 DNA: TGTGCCAGCAGTCGGAACGGGGATTCCTACGAGCAGTACTTC; CDR3 protein: CASSRNGDSYEQYF
J gene: TRBJ1-1; clone size: once; CDR3 length: 16; D gene: NA; V gene: TRBV7-2; CDR3 DNA: TGTGCCAGCAGCTTAGTCGTTAGAGGGCAGAACACTGAAGCTTTCTTT; CDR3 protein: CASSLVVRGQNTEAFF
J gene: TRBJ1-1; clone size: NA; CDR3 length: 14; D gene: NA; V gene: TRBV7-2; CDR3 DNA: TGTGCCAGCAGCCTCGACCCGGGGGGTACTGAAGCTTTCTTT; CDR3 protein: CASSLDPGGTEAFF
J gene: TRBJ2-6; clone size: few; CDR3 length: 23; D gene: NA; V gene: TRBV28; CDR3 DNA: TGTGCCAGCAGTTTGGAGGTTGGGCACTCTTCGGGGAAAGCGGACTCTGGGGCCAACGTCCTGACTTTC; CDR3 protein: CASSLEVGHSSGKADSGANVLTF
J gene: TRBJ2-1; clone size: NA; CDR3 length: 15; D gene: TRBD1; V gene: TRBV3-1/TRBV3-2; CDR3 DNA: TGTGCCAGCAGCCAAGACCAGGGGGCTTGGAATGAGCAGTTCTTC; CDR3 protein: CASSQDQGAWNEQFF
J gene: TRBJ1-4; clone size: NA; CDR3 length: 15; D gene: NA; V gene: TRBV7-9; CDR3 DNA: TGTGCCAGCAGCTTATTCAGCCAGCGAGGTGAAAAACTGTTTTTT; CDR3 protein: CASSLFSQRGEKLFF
J gene: TRBJ2-5; clone size: once; CDR3 length: 17; D gene: TRBD2; V gene: TRBV7-2; CDR3 DNA: TGTGCCAGCAGCTTAGCAGTAGGGACTAGTCACGTGGAGACCCAGTACTTC; CDR3 protein: CASSLAVGTSHVETQYF
J gene: TRBJ2-1; clone size: NA; CDR3 length: 16; D gene: TRBD2; V gene: TRBV11-3; CDR3 DNA: TGTGCCAGCAGCTTAGCATTGGGGGGGTCCCTCAATGAGCAGTTCTTC; CDR3 protein: CASSLALGGSLNEQFF
J gene: TRBJ2-2; clone size: NA; CDR3 length: 12; D gene: NA; V gene: TRBV12-3/TRBV12-4; CDR3 DNA: TGTGCCAGCAGTTTAATAGCCGGGGAGCTGTTTTTT; CDR3 protein: CASSLIAGELFF
J gene: TRBJ2-2; clone size: NA; CDR3 length: 16; D gene: NA; V gene: TRBV5-1; CDR3 DNA: TGCGCCAGCAGCTTGGCCCCGGACAGAAACACCGGGGAGCTGTTTTTT; CDR3 protein: CASSLAPDRNTGELFF
J gene: TRBJ1-2; clone size: NA; CDR3 length: 12; D gene: NA; V gene: TRBV2; CDR3 DNA: TGTGCCAGCAGTGAATCGGGGTATGGCTACACCTTC; CDR3 protein: CASSESGYGYTF
J gene: TRBJ2-7; clone size: once; CDR3 length: 16; D gene: TRBD2; V gene: TRBV4-3; CDR3 DNA: TGCGCCAGCAGCCAAGGACGGGGACTAGCGGGAGACCAGCAGTACTTC; CDR3 protein: CASSQGRGLAGDQQYF
J gene: TRBJ2-7; clone size: once; CDR3 length: 14; D gene: TRBD2; V gene: TRBV5-5; CDR3 DNA: TGTGCCAGCAGCTTGGCTCCGGGAGGGTACGAGCAGTACTTC; CDR3 protein: CASSLAPGGYEQYF
J gene: TRBJ2-1; clone size: NA; CDR3 length: 13; D gene: TRBD2; V gene: TRBV7-9; CDR3 DNA: TGTGCCAGCAGCGACGGACTAGCCAATGAGCAGTTCTTC; CDR3 protein: CASSDGLANEQFF
J gene: TRBJ1-2; clone size: NA; CDR3 length: 11; D gene: NA; V gene: TRBV5-6; CDR3 DNA: TGTGCCAGCAGCTTGAACAGGGGCTACACCTTC; CDR3 protein: CASSLNRGYTF
J gene: TRBJ1-1; clone size: once; CDR3 length: 15; D gene: NA; V gene: TRBV6-6; CDR3 DNA: TGTGCCAGCAATAGCCACAGGGCCCCCGACACTGAAGCTTTCTTT; CDR3 protein: CASNSHRAPDTEAFF
J gene: TRBJ2-3; clone size: NA; CDR3 length: 14; D gene: NA; V gene: TRBV24-1; CDR3 DNA: TGTGCCACCAGTGCGCTAGCGAGCACAGATACGCAGTATTTT; CDR3 protein: CATSALASTDTQYF
J gene: TRBJ2-3; clone size: NA; CDR3 length: 16; D gene: NA; V gene: TRBV5-8; CDR3 DNA: TGTGCCAGCAGCTATTCAGTAGGGAGATCGGGGGATACGCAGTATTTT; CDR3 protein: CASSYSVGRSGDTQYF
J gene: TRBJ2-4; clone size: NA; CDR3 length: 14; D gene: NA; V gene: TRBV27; CDR3 DNA: TGTGCCAGCACCCCTGGGGGGAAGGGAAACATTCAGTACTTC; CDR3 protein: CASTPGGKGNIQYF
J gene: TRBJ2-3; clone size: NA; CDR3 length: 13; D gene: TRBD2; V gene: TRBV7-9; CDR3 DNA: TGTGCCAGCAGCTCGACTAGCGGGATTGCGCAGTATTTT; CDR3 protein: CASSSTSGIAQYF
J gene: TRBJ1-6; clone size: NA; CDR3 length: 14; D gene: NA; V gene: TRBV4-3; CDR3 DNA: TGCGCCAGCAGCTCACCGGGATCAAATTCACCCCTCCACTTT; CDR3 protein: CASSSPGSNSPLHF
J gene: TRBJ1-6; clone size: NA; CDR3 length: 13; D gene: NA; V gene: TRBV2; CDR3 DNA: TGTGCCAGCAGTAGCGGAATCTATTCACCCCTCCACTTT; CDR3 protein: CASSSGIYSPLHF
J gene: TRBJ2-3; clone size: NA; CDR3 length: 18; D gene: TRBD2; V gene: TRBV7-2; CDR3 DNA: TGTGCCAGCAGCTCAAGACTAGCGGGGGGGCCGCACGAAGATACGCAGTATTTT; CDR3 protein: CASSSRLAGGPHEDTQYF
J gene: TRBJ1-1; clone size: NA; CDR3 length: 14; D gene: NA; V gene: TRBV5-1; CDR3 DNA: TGCGCCAGCAGTCCCGGGACTACGAACACTGAAGCTTTCTTT; CDR3 protein: CASSPGTTNTEAFF
J gene: TRBJ1-2; clone size: NA; CDR3 length: 15; D gene: TRBD1; V gene: TRBV5-1; CDR3 DNA: TGCGCCAGCAGCTTGGGACAGGGGGCTCGCTATGGCTACACCTTC; CDR3 protein: CASSLGQGARYGYTF
J gene: TRBJ2-7; clone size: NA; CDR3 length: 13; D gene: TRBD1; V gene: TRBV29-1; CDR3 DNA: TGCAGCGTTGAGAGGGACAGGGGGAGCGAGCAGTACTTC; CDR3 protein: CSVERDRGSEQYF
J gene: TRBJ2-7; clone size: NA; CDR3 length: 13; D gene: NA; V gene: TRBV7-6; CDR3 DNA: TGTGCCAGCGGGCGGGACAGCTCCTACGAGCAGTACTTC; CDR3 protein: CASGRDSSYEQYF
J gene: TRBJ2-1; clone size: few; CDR3 length: 16; D gene: TRBD2; V gene: TRBV11-2; CDR3 DNA: TGTGCCAGCAGCCCCACTAGCGGGACATCCTACAATGAGCAGTTCTTC; CDR3 protein: CASSPTSGTSYNEQFF
J gene: TRBJ2-5; clone size: NA; CDR3 length: 14; D gene: TRBD2; V gene: TRBV5-6; CDR3 DNA: TGTGCCAGCAGCTTGGGAGCGGGGCAAGAGACCCAGTACTTC; CDR3 protein: CASSLGAGQETQYF
J gene: TRBJ2-2; clone size: NA; CDR3 length: 17; D gene: TRBD1; V gene: TRBV7-8; CDR3 DNA: TGTGCCAGCAGCTTAGATGGGACAGGGGGCGTTACCGGGGAGCTGTTTTTT; CDR3 protein: CASSLDGTGGVTGELFF
J gene: TRBJ2-7; clone size: NA; CDR3 length: 14; D gene: NA; V gene: TRBV7-9; CDR3 DNA: TGTGCCAGCAGCTTAGCGGGAGCTAGGTACGAGCAGTACTTC; CDR3 protein: CASSLAGARYEQYF
J gene: TRBJ1-1; clone size: NA; CDR3 length: 17; D gene: TRBD1; V gene: TRBV10-3; CDR3 DNA: TGTGCCATCAGTGAGGGGACAGGGGGATTTATGATGACTGAAGCTTTCTTT; CDR3 protein: CAISEGTGGFMMTEAFF
J gene: TRBJ1-1; clone size: NA; CDR3 length: 13; D gene: NA; V gene: TRBV19; CDR3 DNA: TGTGCCAGTAGTATAACCCTCAAGGGGGAAGCTTTCTTT; CDR3 protein: CASSITLKGEAFF